This T cell receptor beta chain is from a study of cytomegalovirus exposure and HLA in healthy donors. About the research overall: The study placed about 86% of its approximately 400 genotyped donors in the Caucasian-associated ancestry cluster.

Germline assignment: CDR1 SGHNT and CDR2 YYREEE (reference sequence). This CDR3 spans 15 amino acids. V shed 4 bases and J shed 4 bases, with 17 bases lying between them. Study conclusions and caveats: Cytomegalovirus association was listed for 150 to 200 TCR beta chains. TCR association rates varied by HLA locus in a later analysis, with DRB1 highest and HLA-C lowest. An analysis was carried out later, and it reportedly showed fewer N-insertions in an Asian-associated ancestry cluster than the approximately 610-donor mean.

PCR amplification relied on 60 Vbeta primers (plus 13 Jbeta primers). TCRdb's copy holds only in-frame clones and misses some; the assay was immunoSEQ multiplex PCR. The sample lists under 200,000 clones; around 84% were seen once. With respect to this clone: Its specificity is unknown.

The receptor comes from a woman in her 40s in good health and CMV-seronegative. The source material was PBMCs. This sequence joins TRBV5-4 and TRBJ1-2; D is perhaps TRBD1 (6 bases). CDR3 in amino acids: CASSKGGEGGYGYTF. CDR3 coding DNA: TGTGCCAGCAGCAAAGGGGGGGAAGGTGGCTATGGCTACACCTTC.